The next 20 T cell receptor beta chains were all read from a single sample in a study of T cells in women clearing cervical HPV infection. Assay used: immunoSEQ multiplex PCR; TCRdb lists only in-frame clones, some missing. This sample carries about 31,000 clones, with 8.4% going to the ten biggest clones. Sequences were obtained from blood buffy coat. All receptors derive from a woman aged 18-69 years with a cervical HPV16 infection that either progressed to CIN3+ or cleared (not recorded which).

With respect to this clone: The sequenced fragment ends 3 residues before the CDR3 boundary, so the rest is inferred from the germline J gene. V and J are TRBV7-9 and TRBJ2-7; D perhaps matches TRBD2 (6 bases). The CDR3 spans 14 residues. CDR1 is SEHNR and CDR2 is FQNEAQ in the germline V gene (reference sequence). The V and J ends lost 3 bases and 2 bases respectively, with 11 bases between them. CDR3 in amino acids: CASSFAGLPYEQYF. The CDR3 DNA, read in part, is TGTGCCAGCAGCTTTGCGGGACTTCCCTACGAG. The entire variable domain, with the rest obtained from reference TRBV7-9 and TRBJ2-7, is as follows: DTGVSQNPRHKITKRGQNVTFRCDPISEHNRLYWYRQTLGQGPEFLTYFQNEAQLEKSRLLSDRFSAERPKGSFSTLEIQRTEQGDSAMYLCASSFAGLPYEQYFGPGTRLTVT.

In the case of this clone: The read terminates 3 residues before the CDR3 end, so the remaining end is supplied by the germline J gene. The V gene is TRBV7-2, the J gene TRBJ2-1, with TRBD2 matching over 7 bases. In germline, CDR1 is SGHTA, CDR2 FQGNSA. The CDR3 runs 15 residues. Unmatched junction bases numbered 3, after V lost 2 bases and J lost 2 bases. The CDR3 spells CASSLWGGTYNEQFF. The part of the CDR3 DNA that was read is TGTGCCAGCAGCTTATGGGGGGGAACCTACAATGAG. Full variable domain (remainder filled in from reference TRBV7-2 and TRBJ2-1): GAGVSQSPSNKVTEKGKDVELRCDPISGHTALYWYRQSLGQGLEFLIYFQGNSAPDKSGLPSDRFSAERTGGSVSTLTIQRTQQEDSAVYLCASSLWGGTYNEQFFGPGTRLTVL.

As to this clone: The read ends 3 residues before the CDR3 terminus; that terminus is restored from the germline J gene. V and J are TRBV7-6 and TRBJ2-1; 9 bases agree with TRBD2. This CDR3 has 16 amino acids. V shed 8 bases, J shed 4 bases, and the junction held 12 bases outside the gene matches. Germline CDR1 is SGHVS and CDR2 is FNYEAQ. The sequenced CDR3 bases are TGTGCCAGCGTACTCATTAGCGGGAGCGGATACAATGAG. This sequence encodes CASVLISGSGYNE. The full CDR3 reads CASVLISGSGYNEQFF.

Concerning this clone: The read ends 3 residues before the CDR3 terminus; that terminus is restored from the germline J gene. V and J are TRBV11-3 and TRBJ2-7, with TRBD2 as a possible D gene (6 bases). The CDR3 is made up of 15 amino acids. Germline CDR1 is SGHNT and CDR2 is YENEEA. Deletions cut 1 base from V and 2 bases from J, with 12 bases between. CDR3 sequence: CASSLGDSATYEQYF. The CDR3 bases that were read are TGTGCCAGCAGCTTAGGGGACTCCGCTACCTACGAG.

Turning to this clone: The read ends 3 residues early relative to the CDR3; the germline J gene fills the gap. The chain combines TRBV20-1 with TRBJ2-1; TRBD2 agrees at 12 bases. The V segment lost 0 bases and the J segment 9 bases; nucleotides outside the gene matches: 6. The germline V gene has CDR1 DFQATT and CDR2 SNEGSKA (reference sequence). The CDR3 spans 15 residues. The CDR3 sequence is CSARDQTSGRGEQFF. CDR3 bases read: TGCAGTGCTAGAGATCAGACTAGCGGGAGAGGTGAG.

A note on this clone: Sequencing ends 3 residues short of the CDR3 end; the germline J gene provides the rest. The rearrangement links TRBV7-3 to TRBJ2-7; 14 bases align to TRBD2. Germline assignment: CDR1 SGHTA and CDR2 FQGTGA. The CDR3 extends over 15 amino acids. Losses at the gene ends were 5 bases for V and 5 bases for J; bases not matched to a gene: 5. The part of the CDR3 DNA that was read is TGTGCCAGCAGCCCGGGACTAGCGGGGGCTAACGAG. Protein sequence: CASSPGLAGANE. The full CDR3 is CASSPGLAGANEQYF.

Regarding this clone: The read gets to within 3 residues of the CDR3 end, and the germline J gene fills in the rest. The chain employs TRBV7-9 and TRBJ1-1, with a weak D call TRBD1 (6 bases). Trimming shortened V by 5 bases and J by 3 bases, and 10 bases separated the two germline ends. CDR3 length equals 13 residues. Germline-derived CDR1 and CDR2 are SEHNR and FQNEAQ (reference sequence). The covered CDR3 bases are TGTGCCAGCAGCAGACAGGTGGACACTGAA. It translates to CASSRQVDTE. From start to end, the CDR3 is CASSRQVDTEAFF.

Remarks on this clone: The read gets to within 3 residues of the CDR3 end, and the germline J gene fills in the rest. Other DNA sequences in this specimen translate into the identical CDR3. V is TRBV7-6 and J is TRBJ1-1; TRBD1 is a possible D gene (5 bases). This CDR3 comprises 13 residues. Trimming cost V 0 bases and J 5 bases, with 7 bases left between them. From germline, CDR1 is SGHVS and CDR2 FNYEAQ. The CDR3 DNA, read in part, is TGTGCCAGCAGCTTAGCAGAGGGGACTGAA. Its protein is CASSLAEGTE. The full CDR3 protein is CASSLAEGTEAFF.

With respect to this clone: The observed sequence ends 3 residues before the CDR3 terminus, with the missing tail filled in from the germline J gene. V usage is TRBV6-2 or TRBV6-3 and J usage is TRBJ1-2; D remains ambiguous. CDR1 MNHEY and CDR2 SVGEGT come from the germline V gene. This CDR3 has 13 amino acids. The CDR3 loop reads CASSYSTPYDYTF. The DNA read from the CDR3 is TGTGCCAGCAGTTATTCGACTCCGTACGAC.

CDR3: CASSLQGGGYTF. The DNA read from the CDR3 is TGTGCCAGCAGCCTCCAGGGGGGCGGC. The rearrangement joins TRBV5-6 to TRBJ1-2; 7 nucleotides line up with TRBD1. The sequenced fragment ends 3 residues before the CDR3 boundary, so the rest is inferred from the germline J gene. Per the germline V gene, CDR1 is SGHDT and CDR2 is YYEEEE. CDR3 length: 12 amino acids. The variable domain in full, completed from reference TRBV5-6 and TRBJ1-2, reads DAGVTQSPTHLIKTRGQQVTLRCSPKSGHDTVSWYQQALGQGPQFIFQYYEEEERQRGNFPDRFSGHQFPNYSSELNVNALLLGDSALYLCASSLQGGGYTFGSGTRLTVV.

A word on this clone: The read comes to an end 3 residues before the CDR3 does, leaving the germline J gene to fill in the end. The V call is TRBV20-1, the J call TRBJ2-7; 11 nucleotides match TRBD2. Per the germline V gene, CDR1 is DFQATT and CDR2 is SNEGSKA (reference sequence). The CDR3 is 14 amino acids. The J segment lost 1 base and the V segment lost 6 bases, leaving 5 bases of the junction unmatched. The sequenced CDR3 bases are TGCAGTGCCCCGATAGCGGGGGGGTCCTACGAG. Protein product: CSAPIAGGSYE. The whole CDR3 is CSAPIAGGSYEQYF.

As for this clone: The read gets to within 3 residues of the CDR3 end, and the germline J gene fills in the rest. The rearrangement joins TRBV19 to TRBJ1-3; D possibly corresponds to TRBD1 (5 bases). The CDR3 runs 16 residues. The germline V gene encodes CDR1 LNHDA and CDR2 SQIVND (reference sequence). The DNA read from the CDR3 is TGTGCCAGTAGTATTGCAGGGATGGTCTATAATTCACCC. It codes for CASSIAGMVYNSP. The full-length CDR3 reads as CASSIAGMVYNSPIYF. The complete variable domain, with remaining parts taken from reference TRBV19 and TRBJ1-3, reads DGGITQSPKYLFRKEGQNVTLSCEQNLNHDAMYWYRQDPGQGLRLIYYSQIVNDFQKGDIAEGYSVSREKKESFPLTVTSAQKNPTAFYLCASSIAGMVYNSPIYFGEGSWLTVV.

To note about this clone: The read is 3 residues too short to cover the CDR3 end, so that end is filled in from the germline J gene. The same CDR3 is also encoded by other DNA sequences in this sample. J is TRBJ1-2 and V is TRBV11-2; a possible D gene is TRBD1 (5 bases). CDR3 size: 15 residues. The germline V gene encodes CDR1 SGHAT and CDR2 FQNNGV. Trimming took off 2 bases at V and 0 bases at J, with 10 bases between the two ends. The CDR3 DNA, read in part, is TGTGCCAGCAGCTTAAACCAAGGGGCTAACTATGGC. Translating it yields CASSLNQGANYG. The CDR3 reads in full as CASSLNQGANYGYTF. Looking up the rest from reference TRBV11-2 and TRBJ1-2 gives the full variable domain: EAGVAQSPRYKIIEKRQSVAFWCNPISGHATLYWYQQILGQGPKLLIQFQNNGVVDDSQLPKDRFSAERLKGVDSTLKIQPAKLEDSAVYLCASSLNQGANYGYTFGSGTRLTVV.

About this clone itself: The read ends 3 residues shy of where the CDR3 ends; the end is completed using the germline J gene. The V and J genes are TRBV14 and TRBJ1-2; tentatively, D is TRBD1 (5 bases). Trimming removed 3 bases from V and 6 bases from J, with 17 bases in between. Germline V CDR1 and CDR2: SGHDN, FVKESK. The CDR3 is 15 residues long. Partial CDR3 DNA: TGTGCCAGCAGCCAGAGCTGGGCAGGGAGCAATGGC. Protein sequence: CASSQSWAGSNG. The full-length CDR3 reads as CASSQSWAGSNGYTF.

As for this clone: The junction departs from the called germline gene at one end, perhaps through a read error. Coverage ceases 3 residues before the CDR3 finishes, and the germline J gene fills in the end. This rearrangement joins TRBV18 to TRBJ1-2, with D unclear. The CDR3 runs to 14 residues. CDR1 is KGHSH and CDR2 is LQKENI in the germline V gene. CDR3 amino acids: CASSPPVNHKEYTF. The DNA read from the CDR3 is TGTGCCAGCTCCCCACCGGTCAACCACAAAGAG.

Of note for this clone: The DNA ends 3 residues before the CDR3 does, and the rest of the CDR3 is filled in from the germline J gene. V gene TRBV6-1 combines with J gene TRBJ1-1; D is unresolved. V was pared by 4 bases and J by 5 bases, with 14 bases between. The CDR3 is 14 residues long. Germline CDR1 MNHNS, CDR2 SASEGT. The CDR3 spells CASSGMTLRTEAFF. CDR3 bases read: TGTGCCAGCAGTGGGATGACATTACGGACTGAA.

As for this clone: From the germline J gene comes the end of the CDR3, since the read stops 3 residues before it. This sequence joins TRBV7-2 and TRBJ2-7; D is possibly TRBD2 (6 bases). V lost 3 bases and J 0 bases, leaving 12 bases between the germline ends. Germline CDR1 SGHTA, CDR2 FQGNSA. The CDR3 consists of 15 residues. The covered CDR3 bases are TGTGCCAGCAGCTTCTGGGGGGTACCCTCCTACGAG. Translation gives CASSFWGVPSYE. Given in full, the CDR3 is CASSFWGVPSYEQYF.

About this clone itself: An end of the junction differs from the germline gene, which may be a read error. The read ends 3 residues early relative to the CDR3; the germline J gene fills the gap. The chain combines TRBV30 with TRBJ1-4; D call uncertain. The germline CDR1 and CDR2 sequences are GTSNPN and SVGIG (reference sequence). The CDR3 is 14 residues long. The sequenced part of the CDR3 DNA is TGTGCCTGGGCCCGACGGTTAACTAGTGAAAAA. This sequence encodes CAWARRLTSEK. The full CDR3 protein is CAWARRLTSEKLFF.

Note on this clone: Read sequence stops 3 residues before the CDR3 end, and the germline J gene provides the missing end. The chain combines TRBV29-1 with TRBJ1-6; D perhaps matches TRBD1 (5 bases). The ends were cut back, 6 bases at V and 0 bases at J, with 15 bases in the middle. The germline CDR1 and CDR2 sequences are SQVTM and ANQGSEA. CDR3 length: 16 amino acids. CDR3 loop: CSVTEGESSYNSPLHF. The CDR3 bases that were read are TGCAGCGTAACCGAAGGGGAGAGCTCCTATAATTCACCC.

With respect to this clone: The read ends 3 residues early relative to the CDR3; the germline J gene fills the gap. V usage is TRBV6-2 or TRBV6-3 and J usage is TRBJ2-3; 9 bases are shared with TRBD2. Germline values: CDR1 MNHEY, CDR2 SVGEGT. The CDR3 contains 17 residues. With V trimmed by 2 bases and J by 2 bases, 8 bases remained unmatched. Incomplete CDR3 DNA: TGTGCCAGCAGTTACCCCCTCCTAGCGGGGATCACAGATACG. Translating it yields CASSYPLLAGITDT. The whole CDR3 is CASSYPLLAGITDTQYF.